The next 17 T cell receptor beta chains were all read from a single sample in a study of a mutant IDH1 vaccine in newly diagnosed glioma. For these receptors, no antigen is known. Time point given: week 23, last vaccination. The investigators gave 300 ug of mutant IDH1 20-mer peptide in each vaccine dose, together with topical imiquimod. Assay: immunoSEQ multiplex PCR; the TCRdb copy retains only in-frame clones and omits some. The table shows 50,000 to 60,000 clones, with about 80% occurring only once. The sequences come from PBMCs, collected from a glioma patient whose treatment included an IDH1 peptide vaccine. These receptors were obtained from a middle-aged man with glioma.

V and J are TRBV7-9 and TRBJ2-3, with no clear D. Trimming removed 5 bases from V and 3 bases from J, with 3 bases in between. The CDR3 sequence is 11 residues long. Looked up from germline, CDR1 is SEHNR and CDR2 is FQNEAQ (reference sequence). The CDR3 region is CASSQTDTQYF. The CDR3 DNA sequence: TGTGCCAGCAGCCAAACAGATACGCAGTATTTT.

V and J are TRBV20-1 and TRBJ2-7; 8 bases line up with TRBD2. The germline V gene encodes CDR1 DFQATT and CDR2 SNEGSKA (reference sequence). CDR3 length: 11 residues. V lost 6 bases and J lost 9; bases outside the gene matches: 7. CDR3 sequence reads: CSASHRGGQYF. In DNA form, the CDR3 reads TGCAGTGCGTCTCACCGGGGGGGGCAGTACTTC.

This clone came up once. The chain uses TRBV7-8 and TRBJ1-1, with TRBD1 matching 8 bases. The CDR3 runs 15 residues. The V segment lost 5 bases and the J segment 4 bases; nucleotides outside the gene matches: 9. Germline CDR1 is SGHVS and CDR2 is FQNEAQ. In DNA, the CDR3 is TGTGCCAGCAGCCCTCGGACAGGGTATGGCACTGAAGCTTTCTTT. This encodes CASSPRTGYGTEAFF.

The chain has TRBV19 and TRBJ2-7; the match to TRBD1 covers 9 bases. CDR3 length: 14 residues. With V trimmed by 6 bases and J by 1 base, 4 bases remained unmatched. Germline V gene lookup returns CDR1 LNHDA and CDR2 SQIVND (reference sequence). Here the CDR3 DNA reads TGTGCCAGTAGGTACGGGACAGGGTCCTACGAGCAGTACTTC. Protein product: CASRYGTGSYEQYF.

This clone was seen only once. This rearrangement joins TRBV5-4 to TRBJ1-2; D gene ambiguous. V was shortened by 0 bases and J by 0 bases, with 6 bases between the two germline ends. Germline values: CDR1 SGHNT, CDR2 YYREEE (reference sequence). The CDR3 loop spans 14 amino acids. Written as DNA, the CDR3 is TGTGCCAGCAGCTTGGGGCCAGCTAACTATGGCTACACCTTC. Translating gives CASSLGPANYGYTF. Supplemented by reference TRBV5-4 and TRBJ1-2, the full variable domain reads ETGVTQSPTHLIKTRGQQVTLRCSSQSGHNTVSWYQQALGQGPQFIFQYYREEENGRGNFPPRFSGLQFPNYSSELNVNALELDDSALYLCASSLGPANYGYTFGSGTRLTVV.

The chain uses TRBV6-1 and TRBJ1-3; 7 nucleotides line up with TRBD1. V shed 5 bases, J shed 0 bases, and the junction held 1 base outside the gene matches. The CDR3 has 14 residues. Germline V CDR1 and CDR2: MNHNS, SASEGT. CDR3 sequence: CASSPGGSGNTIYF. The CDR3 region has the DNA TGTGCCAGCAGTCCAGGGGGCTCTGGAAACACCATATATTTT.

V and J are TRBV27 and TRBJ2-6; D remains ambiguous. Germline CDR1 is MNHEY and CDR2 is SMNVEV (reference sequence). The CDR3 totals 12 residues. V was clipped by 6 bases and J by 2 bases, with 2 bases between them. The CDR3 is CASRAGANVLTF. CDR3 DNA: TGTGCCAGCAGGGCTGGGGCCAACGTCCTGACTTTC.

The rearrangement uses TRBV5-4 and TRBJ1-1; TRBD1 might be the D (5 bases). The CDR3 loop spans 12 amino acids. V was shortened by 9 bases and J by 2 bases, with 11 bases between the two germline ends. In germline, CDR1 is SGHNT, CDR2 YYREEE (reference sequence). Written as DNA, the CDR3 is TGTGCCACCAAGACAGTTAACACTGAAGCTTTCTTT. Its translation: CATKTVNTEAFF.

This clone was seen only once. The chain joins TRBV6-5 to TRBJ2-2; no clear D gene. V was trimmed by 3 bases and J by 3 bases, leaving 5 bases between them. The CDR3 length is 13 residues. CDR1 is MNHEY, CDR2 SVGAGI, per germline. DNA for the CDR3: TGTGCCAGCAGTTATTACGACACCGGGGAGCTGTTTTTT. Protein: CASSYYDTGELFF.

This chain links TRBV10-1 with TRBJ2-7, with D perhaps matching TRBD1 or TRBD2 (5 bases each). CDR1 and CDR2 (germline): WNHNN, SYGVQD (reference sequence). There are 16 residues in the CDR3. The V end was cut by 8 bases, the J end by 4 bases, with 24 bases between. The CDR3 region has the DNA TGCGCCAGCCTCCGTTCGGGGCCCCCAGGGATTTACGAGCAGTACTTC. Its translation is CASLRSGPPGIYEQYF.

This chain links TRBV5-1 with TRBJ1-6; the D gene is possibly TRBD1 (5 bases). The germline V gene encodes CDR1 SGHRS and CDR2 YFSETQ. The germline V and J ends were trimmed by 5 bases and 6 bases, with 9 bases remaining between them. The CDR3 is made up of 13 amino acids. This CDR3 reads CASRTDLNSPLHF. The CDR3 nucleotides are TGCGCCAGCAGGACAGACCTTAATTCACCCCTCCACTTT.

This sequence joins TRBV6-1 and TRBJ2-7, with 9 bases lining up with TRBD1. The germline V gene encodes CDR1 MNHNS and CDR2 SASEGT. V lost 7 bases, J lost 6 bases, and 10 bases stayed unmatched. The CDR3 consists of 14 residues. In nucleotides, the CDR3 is TGTGCCAGCACTACCGGACAGGGGATTCGCGAGCAGTACTTC. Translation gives CASTTGQGIREQYF.

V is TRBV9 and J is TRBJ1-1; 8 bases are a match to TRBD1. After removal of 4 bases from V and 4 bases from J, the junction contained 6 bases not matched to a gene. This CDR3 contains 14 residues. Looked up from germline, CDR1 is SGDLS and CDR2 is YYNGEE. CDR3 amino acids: CASSTRQGSTEAFF. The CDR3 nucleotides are TGTGCCAGCAGCACCAGACAGGGGTCCACTGAAGCTTTCTTT.

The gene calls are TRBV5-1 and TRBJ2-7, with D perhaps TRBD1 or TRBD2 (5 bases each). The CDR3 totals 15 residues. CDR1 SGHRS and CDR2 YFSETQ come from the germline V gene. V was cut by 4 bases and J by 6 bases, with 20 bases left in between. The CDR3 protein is CASSPAGTGIGEQYF. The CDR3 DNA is TGCGCCAGCAGCCCGGCAGGGACGGGAATCGGCGAGCAGTACTTC.

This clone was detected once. CDR3 region: CASSSPAGDHLIQPQHF. The CDR3 DNA is TGTGCCAGCAGTTCCCCCGCGGGGGACCATTTAATCCAGCCCCAGCATTTT. This sequence joins TRBV28 and TRBJ1-5, with a tentative D call TRBD1 (5 bases). Between the trimmed V and J ends, which lost 4 bases and 7 bases, there was a span of 23 bases. The V gene's germline CDR1 is MDHEN and CDR2 SYDVKM. The CDR3 runs 17 residues.

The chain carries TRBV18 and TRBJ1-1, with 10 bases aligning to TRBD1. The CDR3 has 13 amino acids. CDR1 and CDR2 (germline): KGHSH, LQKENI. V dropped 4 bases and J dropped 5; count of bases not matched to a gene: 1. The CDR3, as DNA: TGTGCCAGCTCACGACAGGGGGCAACTGAAGCTTTCTTT. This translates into CASSRQGATEAFF.

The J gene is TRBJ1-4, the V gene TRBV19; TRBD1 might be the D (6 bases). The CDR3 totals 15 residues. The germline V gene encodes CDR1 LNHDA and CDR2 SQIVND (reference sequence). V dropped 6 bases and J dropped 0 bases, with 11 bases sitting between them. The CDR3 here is CASSPGQTTNEKLFF. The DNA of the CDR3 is TGTGCCAGTAGCCCCGGACAGACAACTAATGAAAAACTGTTTTTT.